Following are 25 T cell receptor beta chains from one sample sequenced in a study of blood T cell repertoires in COVID-19. Libraries were prepared by immunoSEQ multiplex PCR; TCRdb keeps only in-frame clonotypes and omits some of them. The table has around 300,000 clones, around 87% seen once. Material for sequencing was PBMCs or T cells enriched from blood (not recorded which). The receptors were gathered from a young woman who had recovered from COVID-19.

This chain links TRBV5-1 with TRBJ2-7; D unresolved. V lost 3 bases and J lost 4, with 5 bases in between. Germline CDR1 SGHRS, CDR2 YFSETQ. CDR3 size: 11 residues. The CDR3 sequence: CASSYGYEQYF. The CDR3, as DNA: TGCGCCAGCAGCTACGGGTACGAGCAGTACTTC.

The J gene is TRBJ1-1, the V gene TRBV9; D is perhaps TRBD1 (5 bases). The V end was cut by 4 bases, the J end by 3 bases, with 10 bases between. Germline values: CDR1 SGDLS, CDR2 YYNGEE. The CDR3 consists of 13 residues. The CDR3 here is CASSRGGHTEAFF. CDR3 nucleotide sequence: TGTGCCAGCAGCAGGGGAGGTCACACTGAAGCTTTCTTT.

The rearrangement uses TRBV24-1 and TRBJ1-2, with D maybe TRBD1 (6 bases). With 4 bases removed from V and 5 bases from J, the gap between germline ends came to 13 bases. Germline V gene sequence: CDR1 KGHDR, CDR2 SFDVKD. This CDR3 comprises 14 residues. The CDR3 region has the DNA TGTGCCACCAGTGACTCGGACAGACAGTATGGCTACACCTTC. It is translated as CATSDSDRQYGYTF.

This chain links TRBV12-3 or TRBV12-4 with TRBJ1-1; D gene unclear. V lost 5 bases and J lost 0, with 4 bases in between. The CDR3 contains 12 residues. The CDR3, as DNA: TGTGCCAGCAGTCCCGTGAACACTGAAGCTTTCTTT. Its translation is CASSPVNTEAFF.

This clone is a singleton in its sample. The chain links TRBV9 to TRBJ1-2; D uncertain. Trimming took off 0 bases at V and 8 bases at J, with 8 bases between the two ends. The V gene's germline CDR1 is SGDLS and CDR2 YYNGEE. This CDR3 has 12 amino acids. Here the CDR3 DNA reads TGTGCCAGCAGCGTAGGACTGAGCGGCTACACCTTC. It translates to CASSVGLSGYTF.

This clone was detected only a few times. The CDR3 protein is CASSPDEKLFF. In DNA form, the CDR3 reads TGTGCCAGCAGCCCTGATGAAAAACTGTTTTTT. The V gene is TRBV7-8, the J gene TRBJ1-4; D uncertain. V lost 5 bases and J 6 bases, leaving 4 bases between the germline ends. CDR1 is SGHVS, CDR2 FQNEAQ, per germline. This CDR3 contains 11 residues.

The chain uses TRBV11-3 and TRBJ2-1; TRBD1 is a possible D gene (6 bases). V was cut by 5 bases and J by 5 bases, with 10 bases left in between. CDR3 length: 13 amino acids. Germline loops: CDR1 SGHNT, CDR2 YENEEA. CDR3 sequence: CASSPRDNNEQFF. The CDR3 DNA reads TGTGCCAGCAGCCCAAGGGACAACAATGAGCAGTTCTTC.

The gene calls are TRBV20-1 and TRBJ1-1; D not resolved. The CDR3 is 11 residues long. The V gene's germline CDR1 is DFQATT and CDR2 SNEGSKA (reference sequence). V lost 0 bases and J lost 14, with 13 bases in between. In DNA, the CDR3 is TGCAGTGCTAGAGAAAGTCCGCTATTGTTCTTT. Protein: CSARESPLLFF.

The V and J genes are TRBV15 and TRBJ1-1; tentatively, D is TRBD1 (6 bases). V was trimmed by 0 bases and J by 4 bases, leaving 12 bases between them. Germline loops: CDR1 LNHNV, CDR2 YYDKDF (reference sequence). CDR3 length: 15 residues. Written as DNA, the CDR3 is TGTGCCACCAGCAGAGAAGGGGGAATAGCCACTGAAGCTTTCTTT. Protein product: CATSREGGIATEAFF.

For the CDR3, the DNA is TGCGCCAGCAGCCAAGAAGATAGCAGCGGGGTGTATACGCAGTATTTT. Protein product: CASSQEDSSGVYTQYF. The chain employs TRBV4-1 and TRBJ2-3; 7 bases align to TRBD2. The CDR3 has 16 amino acids. Germline V gives CDR1 MGHRA, CDR2 YSYEKL. Germline trimming cut 0 bases from V and 7 bases from J; bases unmatched to any gene: 10.

V usage is TRBV30 and J usage is TRBJ1-2; unclear D gene. Trimming removed 0 bases from V and 0 bases from J, with 11 bases in between. The CDR3 length is 15 residues. Germline V CDR1 and CDR2: GTSNPN, SVGIG (reference sequence). The CDR3 here is CAWSVVRTPNYGYTF. The CDR3 coding sequence is TGTGCCTGGAGTGTAGTACGGACTCCTAACTATGGCTACACCTTC.

The chain is built from TRBV6-2 or TRBV6-3 and TRBJ1-5, with 8 bases fitting TRBD1. J lost 0 bases, V lost 3 bases, and 4 bases had no gene match. The CDR3 extends over 16 amino acids. The germline gives CDR1 MNHEY, CDR2 SVGEGT. CDR3 nucleotides: TGTGCCAGCAGTTATAAGACAGGGGATAGCAATCAGCCCCAGCATTTT. Translating gives CASSYKTGDSNQPQHF.

J is TRBJ1-1 and V is TRBV6-5; the D is unclear. With 0 bases removed from V and 1 base from J, the gap between germline ends came to 6 bases. The CDR3 spans 14 residues. Germline V gene sequence: CDR1 MNHEY, CDR2 SVGAGI. The CDR3 coding sequence is TGTGCCAGCAGTTACTCCGCGCAGAACACTGAAGCTTTCTTT. As protein: CASSYSAQNTEAFF.

The chain is built from TRBV18 and TRBJ1-5; D uncertain. Germline V CDR1 and CDR2: KGHSH, LQKENI. The CDR3 sequence is 13 residues long. V gave up 5 bases and J gave up 0 bases, with 5 bases separating them. This chain's CDR3 is CASSEYSNQPQHF. The CDR3 DNA reads as TGTGCCAGCTCAGAGTATAGCAATCAGCCCCAGCATTTT.

The gene calls are TRBV3-1 (or the pseudogene TRBV3-2) and TRBJ1-2, with TRBD1 as a possible D gene (5 bases). Trimming pared 1 base from V and 2 bases from J, leaving 11 bases between. Looked up from germline, CDR1 is LGHDT and CDR2 is YNNKEL (reference sequence). The CDR3 covers 15 residues. The chain's CDR3 is CASSQGGPGNYGYTF. The CDR3 DNA reads TGTGCCAGCAGCCAAGGAGGTCCAGGGAACTATGGCTACACCTTC.

V usage is TRBV29-1 and J usage is TRBJ1-2; no clear D. This CDR3 region has 15 residues. The V end lost 2 bases, the J end lost 5 bases, and 18 bases lay between the germline ends. The V gene's germline CDR1 is SQVTM and CDR2 ANQGSEA. The CDR3 sequence is CSVELGESPGYGYTF. In DNA, the CDR3 is TGCAGCGTTGAATTGGGCGAGTCTCCGGGGTATGGCTACACCTTC. Supplemented by reference TRBV29-1 and TRBJ1-2, the full variable domain reads SAVISQKPSRDICQRGTSLTIQCQVDSQVTMMFWYRQQPGQSLTLIATANQGSEATYESGFVIDKFPISRPNLTFSTLTVSNMSPEDSSIYLCSVELGESPGYGYTFGSGTRLTVV.

The chain joins TRBV27 to TRBJ1-4; no definite D call. This CDR3 contains 14 residues. CDR1 is MNHEY and CDR2 is SMNVEV in the germline V gene (reference sequence). Trimming shortened V by 1 base and J by 6 bases, and 9 bases separated the two germline ends. CDR3 region: CASSLWATDEKLFF. Written as DNA, the CDR3 is TGTGCCAGCAGTTTATGGGCGACGGATGAAAAACTGTTTTTT.

The chain is built from TRBV10-3 and TRBJ2-3, with TRBD2 matching over 10 bases. J lost 2 bases, V lost 4 bases, and 12 bases had no gene match. Germline V lookup: CDR1 ENHRY, CDR2 SYGVKD. The CDR3 consists of 18 residues. The CDR3, as DNA: TGTGCCATCAGTGCCGCATTAGGTAGCGGGGGGTCCACAGATACGCAGTATTTT. Its protein is CAISAALGSGGSTDTQYF.

A single count supports this clone. The chain joins TRBV9 to TRBJ2-3, with TRBD2 matching over 9 bases. The trim removed 3 bases at V and 0 bases at J, leaving 2 bases unmatched. The germline V gene encodes CDR1 SGDLS and CDR2 YYNGEE. CDR3 length equals 15 residues. CDR3 loop: CASSGGGASTDTQYF. CDR3 in DNA: TGTGCCAGCAGCGGCGGGGGGGCCAGCACAGATACGCAGTATTTT.

The chain carries TRBV12-3 or TRBV12-4 and TRBJ1-2, with no clear D. V lost 5 bases and J lost 5, with 9 bases in between. The CDR3 contains 12 residues. The CDR3 region is CASSQPGYGYTF. As DNA, the CDR3 is TGTGCCAGCAGTCAACCAGGTTATGGCTACACCTTC.

The genes are TRBV3-1 (or the pseudogene TRBV3-2) and TRBJ1-1, with D maybe TRBD1 (5 bases). CDR3 size: 13 residues. Trimming cost V 3 bases and J 12 bases, with 17 bases left between them. Per germline, CDR1 LGHDT and CDR2 YNNKEL (reference sequence). CDR3 amino acids: CASSHRQGWKSFF. CDR3 sequence (DNA): TGTGCCAGCAGCCATCGCCAGGGTTGGAAGTCTTTCTTT.

The chain employs TRBV6-5 and TRBJ2-7; 9 bases are a match to TRBD1. V lost 5 bases and J lost 3; bases outside the gene matches: 8. CDR3 length: 15 residues. Germline V gene lookup returns CDR1 MNHEY and CDR2 SVGAGI. DNA of the CDR3: TGTGCCAGCAGTCCACGTGGGACAGGGAGCTACGAGCAGTACTTC. It specifies CASSPRGTGSYEQYF.

The J gene is TRBJ1-1, the V gene TRBV7-2; no clear D gene. The CDR3 has 13 amino acids. Germline V gives CDR1 SGHTA, CDR2 FQGNSA. Trimming shortened V by 2 bases and J by 0 bases, and 4 bases separated the two germline ends. CDR3 bases: TGTGCCAGCAGCTTACAAATGAACACTGAAGCTTTCTTT. This sequence encodes CASSLQMNTEAFF.

The rearrangement uses TRBV13 and TRBJ1-4, with D possibly matching TRBD1 (6 bases). The CDR3 has 16 residues. Germline CDR1 reads PRHDT; CDR2 reads FYEKMQ (reference sequence). V was pared by 5 bases and J by 2 bases, with 15 bases between. The CDR3 sequence: CASSPGGRGTNEKLFF. The CDR3 region has the DNA TGTGCCAGCAGCCCGGGGGGCAGGGGCACTAATGAAAAACTGTTTTTT.

The gene calls are TRBV5-1 and TRBJ2-5; 9 bases agree with TRBD1. Trimming at V came to 3 bases and at J to 5 bases, leaving 5 bases not matched to a gene. Germline V lookup: CDR1 SGHRS, CDR2 YFSETQ. The CDR3 length is 14 residues. The CDR3 region is CASSSGQGGETQYF. Here the CDR3 DNA reads TGCGCCAGCAGCTCGGGACAGGGAGGGGAGACCCAGTACTTC.